A single sample is the source of the 24 T cell receptor beta chains below, sequenced in a study of blood T cell repertoires in COVID-19. Measured with immunoSEQ multiplex PCR; TCRdb has only the in-frame clones, and not every one. This sample has about 140,000 clones, with around 81% found just once. The specimen sequenced was peripheral blood. The source is a human donor in a cohort sampled during active COVID-19.

The V call is TRBV28, the J call TRBJ1-2; D is unresolved. Trimming cost V 2 bases and J 4 bases, with 11 bases left between them. The CDR3 runs 14 residues. CDR1 MDHEN and CDR2 SYDVKM come from the germline V gene. CDR3 nucleotides: TGTGCCAGCAGTTTACGAACAGTTACCTATGGCTACACCTTC. It yields the protein CASSLRTVTYGYTF.

V usage is TRBV11-3 and J usage is TRBJ2-3; D call uncertain. Trimming took off 1 base at V and 2 bases at J, with 7 bases between the two ends. The V gene's germline CDR1 is SGHNT and CDR2 YENEEA. The CDR3 loop spans 14 amino acids. CDR3 DNA: TGTGCCAGCAGCTTAGGGTCTACCACAGATACGCAGTATTTT. Encoded protein: CASSLGSTTDTQYF. The full variable domain, with the rest looked up from reference TRBV11-3 and TRBJ2-3, is EAGVVQSPRYKIIEKKQPVAFWCNPISGHNTLYWYLQNLGQGPELLIRYENEEAVDDSQLPKDRFSAERLKGVDSTLKIQPAELGDSAVYLCASSLGSTTDTQYFGPGTRLTVL.

Regarding this clone: Mismatch with germline at one junction end may stem from a read error. The chain has TRBV20-1 and TRBJ1-6, with TRBD1 as a possible D gene (5 bases). CDR1 DFQATT and CDR2 SNEGSKA come from the germline V gene (reference sequence). The CDR3 runs 14 residues. The CDR3 protein is CSASTRQYNSPLHF. Written as DNA, the CDR3 is TGCAGTGCTAGTACTCGACAGTATAATTCGCCCCTCCACTTT.

In its sample, this clone was seen once. The gene calls are TRBV19 and TRBJ1-1; D is possibly TRBD1 (6 bases). This CDR3 has 16 amino acids. Trimming stripped 3 bases from V and 2 bases from J, with 16 bases between. Germline lookup yields CDR1 LNHDA and CDR2 SQIVND (reference sequence). DNA of the CDR3: TGTGCCAGTAGTATGAGGGGTACAGGGAGAAACACTGAAGCTTTCTTT. It yields the protein CASSMRGTGRNTEAFF.

The chain has TRBV5-1 and TRBJ2-2, with TRBD2 matching over 8 bases. The J segment lost 0 bases and the V segment lost 7 bases, leaving 17 bases of the junction unmatched. The CDR3 is made up of 19 amino acids. Germline lookup yields CDR1 SGHRS and CDR2 YFSETQ. CDR3 loop: CASGGLGAGGNANTGELFF. The CDR3 bases are TGCGCCAGCGGCGGCCTGGGGGCGGGAGGTAACGCGAACACCGGGGAGCTGTTTTTT.

The chain links TRBV30 to TRBJ1-4; 9 bases are a match to TRBD1. Germline V gene lookup returns CDR1 GTSNPN and CDR2 SVGIG (reference sequence). This CDR3 comprises 16 residues. Trimming at V came to 2 bases and at J to 7 bases, leaving 11 bases not matched to a gene. The CDR3 loop reads CAWSQDRGLSSEKLFF. The DNA of the CDR3 is TGTGCCTGGAGTCAAGACAGGGGGTTGAGCAGTGAAAAACTGTTTTTT.

The J gene is TRBJ2-2, the V gene TRBV7-2; D possibly corresponds to TRBD2 (5 bases). Germline lookup yields CDR1 SGHTA and CDR2 FQGNSA. The CDR3 extends over 14 amino acids. The V gene lost 3 bases and the J gene lost 4 bases, with 9 bases spanning the gap. CDR3 loop: CASSFRGPTGELFF. The CDR3 coding sequence is TGTGCCAGCAGCTTTCGAGGGCCCACCGGGGAGCTGTTTTTT. The full variable domain, its missing parts supplied by reference TRBV7-2 and TRBJ2-2, is GAGVSQSPSNKVTEKGKDVELRCDPISGHTALYWYRQSLGQGLEFLIYFQGNSAPDKSGLPSDRFSAERTGGSVSTLTIQRTQQEDSAVYLCASSFRGPTGELFFGEGSRLTVL.

This chain joins TRBV19 and TRBJ2-1; TRBD2 matches 11 bases. There are 16 residues in the CDR3. Germline V CDR1 and CDR2: LNHDA, SQIVND (reference sequence). V lost 6 bases and J lost 5; bases outside the gene matches: 9. CDR3 in amino acids: CASRLGGTSGNNEQFF. CDR3 DNA sequence: TGTGCCAGTAGATTAGGAGGGACTAGCGGAAACAATGAGCAGTTCTTC.

This clone was seen just once. The chain is built from TRBV7-9 and TRBJ1-5; D is uncertain. The CDR3 has 13 amino acids. Germline V gene data show CDR1 as SEHNR and CDR2 as FQNEAQ (reference sequence). Trimming took off 1 base at V and 5 bases at J, with 6 bases between the two ends. The CDR3 is CASSLGDYQPQHF. The CDR3, as DNA: TGTGCCAGCAGCTTAGGAGATTATCAGCCCCAGCATTTT.

The V call is TRBV5-6, the J call TRBJ1-1; a weak D match, TRBD1 (5 bases). With 2 bases removed from V and 5 bases from J, the gap between germline ends came to 10 bases. The CDR3 totals 13 residues. Germline V lookup: CDR1 SGHDT, CDR2 YYEEEE. CDR3 sequence reads: CASSFSRVTEAFF. The DNA for the CDR3 is TGTGCCAGCAGCTTTAGCAGGGTGACTGAAGCTTTCTTT.

The J gene is TRBJ1-1, the V gene TRBV29-1, with 8 bases identical to TRBD1. The CDR3 is 13 amino acids. Germline V gives CDR1 SQVTM, CDR2 ANQGSEA. V lost 7 bases to trimming and J lost 4 bases; unmatched junction nucleotides: 8. The DNA of the CDR3 is TGCAGCGCGCCGATAACAGGGGGCACTGAAGCTTTCTTT. This gives the protein CSAPITGGTEAFF.

A note on this clone: Compared with germline, one end of the junction differs, possibly owing to a read error. The CDR3 sequence is CASSLGPQANF. In DNA, the CDR3 is TGTGCCAGCAGCTTAGGTCCGCAGGCCAATTTC. The chain carries TRBV7-9 and TRBJ2-7; no clear D. Per the germline V gene, CDR1 is SEHNR and CDR2 is FQNEAQ (reference sequence). The CDR3 loop spans 11 amino acids.

This clone has a handful of counts. CDR3 in amino acids: CASSGLAGYYEQYF. CDR3 bases: TGTGCCAGCAGCGGACTAGCGGGATACTACGAGCAGTACTTC. This chain connects TRBV7-8 to TRBJ2-7; 12 nucleotides line up with TRBD2. This CDR3 spans 14 amino acids. Germline values: CDR1 SGHVS, CDR2 FQNEAQ. V was clipped by 5 bases and J by 3 bases; unmatched bases: 2.

This chain links TRBV13 with TRBJ2-3, with D hard to call. The V and J ends lost 0 bases and 2 bases respectively, with 18 bases between them. This CDR3 contains 18 residues. Per germline, CDR1 PRHDT and CDR2 FYEKMQ (reference sequence). The CDR3 is CASSLGLQTPSFTDTQYF. CDR3 sequence (DNA): TGTGCCAGCAGCTTAGGACTCCAAACCCCCTCCTTCACAGATACGCAGTATTTT.

The table lists this clone with a count of one. V is TRBV7-8 and J is TRBJ2-7; TRBD2 matches at 7 bases. The CDR3 covers 14 residues. Losses at the gene ends were 5 bases for V and 5 bases for J; bases not matched to a gene: 9. The germline V gene has CDR1 SGHVS and CDR2 FQNEAQ. Here the CDR3 reads CASSRGGRDHEQYF. In DNA, the CDR3 is TGTGCCAGCAGCCGGGGAGGGAGGGACCACGAGCAGTACTTC. The full variable domain, rest sourced from reference TRBV7-8 and TRBJ2-7, is GAGVSQSPRYKVAKRGQDVALRCDPISGHVSLFWYQQALGQGPEFLTYFQNEAQLDKSGLPSDRFFAERPEGSVSTLKIQRTQQEDSAVYLCASSRGGRDHEQYFGPGTRLTVT.

The chain couples TRBV4-2 to TRBJ1-4; unclear D gene. Trimming removed 7 bases from V and 8 bases from J, with 14 bases in between. The CDR3 covers 13 residues. CDR1 is LGHNA, CDR2 YNFKEQ, per germline. CDR3 coding DNA: TGTGCCAGCAACCTGAACCCCGGGGAAAAACTGTTTTTT. Residues: CASNLNPGEKLFF.

This sequence joins TRBV5-6 and TRBJ2-1; 11 positions agree with TRBD2. This CDR3 is built from 15 residues. Germline CDR1 reads SGHDT; CDR2 reads YYEEEE. Trimming cost V 4 bases and J 2 bases; bases outside gene matches: 2. CDR3 region: CASSPLAGAYNEQFF. The DNA of the CDR3 is TGTGCCAGCAGCCCACTAGCGGGGGCCTACAATGAGCAGTTCTTC.

V usage is TRBV7-6 and J usage is TRBJ2-7; TRBD2 agrees at 7 bases. V shed 1 base and J 4 bases; nucleotides not matched to a gene: 7. The CDR3 runs 15 residues. Germline V lookup: CDR1 SGHVS, CDR2 FNYEAQ. In DNA form, the CDR3 reads TGTGCCAGCAGCTTAGGGGTGGGAGGGCCTTACGAGCAGTACTTC. This sequence encodes CASSLGVGGPYEQYF.

V is TRBV3-1 (or the pseudogene TRBV3-2) and J is TRBJ2-7, with D perhaps matching TRBD1 (5 bases). With 0 bases removed from V and 5 bases from J, the gap between germline ends came to 14 bases. Germline V gives CDR1 LGHDT, CDR2 YNNKEL (reference sequence). CDR3 length: 15 amino acids. The CDR3 coding sequence is TGTGCCAGCAGCCAAGAAAGGACCAGGGCCCACGAGCAGTACTTC. Residues: CASSQERTRAHEQYF.

This chain uses TRBV5-5 with TRBJ2-7; TRBD1 is a possible D gene (6 bases). This CDR3 has 13 residues. V was cut by 4 bases and J by 2 bases, with 10 bases left in between. CDR1 and CDR2 from the germline V gene are SGHKS and YYEKEE (reference sequence). CDR3 region: CASSRTVPYEQYF. CDR3 coding DNA: TGTGCCAGCAGCAGGACAGTGCCCTACGAGCAGTACTTC.

The chain has TRBV18 and TRBJ1-2, with 8 bases fitting TRBD1. This CDR3 is built from 16 residues. Looked up from germline, CDR1 is KGHSH and CDR2 is LQKENI. After removal of 2 bases from V and 7 bases from J, the junction contained 12 bases not matched to a gene. CDR3 DNA: TGTGCCAGCTCACCAACTGGAGGACAGGGATTAAGTGGCTACACCTTC. Protein sequence: CASSPTGGQGLSGYTF.

In its sample, this clone was seen a few times. The rearrangement joins TRBV7-8 to TRBJ1-1; 7 bases align to TRBD1. This CDR3 has 14 amino acids. V shed 4 bases, J shed 4 bases, and the junction held 6 bases outside the gene matches. Germline CDR1 is SGHVS and CDR2 is FQNEAQ. The CDR3 loop reads CASSSVTGATEAFF. The CDR3 coding sequence is TGTGCCAGCAGCTCTGTAACAGGGGCCACTGAAGCTTTCTTT. The full variable domain, in which reference TRBV7-8 and TRBJ1-1 provide the parts outside the CDR3, is GAGVSQSPRYKVAKRGQDVALRCDPISGHVSLFWYQQALGQGPEFLTYFQNEAQLDKSGLPSDRFFAERPEGSVSTLKIQRTQQEDSAVYLCASSSVTGATEAFFGQGTRLTVV.

This clone appeared a few times. CDR3 nucleotide sequence: TGTGCCAGCAGTGGTCAGGGGAGGAACACTGAAGCTTTCTTT. Its translation is CASSGQGRNTEAFF. The chain carries TRBV2 and TRBJ1-1; the D gene is possibly TRBD1 (6 bases). The germline V gene has CDR1 SNHLY and CDR2 FYNNEI. V was cut by 4 bases and J by 1 base, with 10 bases left in between. This CDR3 region has 14 residues. Complete variable domain (other parts from reference TRBV2 and TRBJ1-1): EPEVTQTPSHQVTQMGQEVILRCVPISNHLYFYWYRQILGQKVEFLVSFYNNEISEKSEIFDDQFSVERPDGSNFTLKIRSTKLEDSAMYFCASSGQGRNTEAFFGQGTRLTVV.

The chain carries TRBV6-5 and TRBJ2-1; D ambiguous. Germline values: CDR1 MNHEY, CDR2 SVGAGI. V lost 6 bases to trimming and J lost 4 bases, with 13 bases between them. The CDR3 sequence is 14 residues long. The CDR3 nucleotides are TGTGCCAGCAGACCCCCTAGTCTATACAATGAGCAGTTCTTC. It encodes CASRPPSLYNEQFF.